A single T cell receptor beta chain is shown here with its context. Its antigen is undetermined. This sample was included in a study of T cell responses to AZD1222 COVID-19 vaccine. Background on the study: The study pooled second doses at about 4 or about 12 weeks.

Clones were read by immunoSEQ multiplex PCR, and TCRdb kept only the in-frame ones, dropping some. The table shows 100,000 or so clones, with 84% occurring only once. Findings of the study overall: Compared with day 0, the breadth and depth of the Spike-specific TCR repertoire rose significantly after two doses of AZD1222. Donor demographics were predominantly white British with a female majority; clonal diversity may be underestimated. Across the whole spike, CD4 TCRs peaked at regions 160-218 and 743-854.

After removal of 2 bases from V and 0 bases from J, the junction contained 4 bases not matched to a gene. The CDR3 loop spans 15 amino acids. Germline CDR1 SGDLS, CDR2 YYNGEE. This clonotype originated in an adult in good health. Here the sequenced sample was peripheral blood, taken on day 0 of AZD1222 vaccination. This chain connects TRBV9 to TRBJ1-1; 7 bases line up with TRBD1. CDR3 bases: TGTGCCAGCAGCGTTAGACAGGGCATGAACACTGAAGCTTTCTTT. Residues: CASSVRQGMNTEAFF.